This T cell receptor (beta chain) derives from a study of shared clonotypes between healthy human individuals. Study results and limitations: Shared clonotypes: approximately 5.3% naive CD4, around 3.7% naive CD8, roughly 2.4% memory CD4, under 0.45% memory CD8. It was only blood that was sampled, and tissue repertoires likely differ.

Naive CD8 populations comprised CD45RO-negative cells positively selected for CCR7, excluding terminally differentiated effector memory CD45RA+ cells. Trimming cost V 4 bases and J 2 bases, with 12 bases left between them. The CDR3 loop spans 14 amino acids. From germline, CDR1 is KGHSH and CDR2 LQKENI. Sequencing used immunoSEQ multiplex PCR; TCRdb keeps in-frame clones, though not all of them. This sample carries 1.5 million to 2.5 million clones, around 96% of them seen once, and the ten largest clones take 1.2%. To note about this clone: Its antigen is undetermined.

The specimen was naive CD8+ T cells sorted from blood. The genes are TRBV18 and TRBJ2-7; a possible D gene is TRBD1 (5 bases). The receptor's source is a man between 18 and 29 years old in good health. The CDR3 loop reads CASSQDRQPYEQYF. The CDR3 DNA reads as TGTGCCAGCTCACAAGATAGACAGCCCTACGAGCAGTACTTC.